The table lists the clone carrying this TCR beta chain with a few counts. This entry comes from a study of blood T cell repertoires in COVID-19. The germline CDR1 and CDR2 sequences are MNHEY and SMNVEV (reference sequence). This CDR3 is built from 13 residues. V was trimmed by 3 bases and J by 6 bases, leaving 11 bases between them. Produced via immunoSEQ multiplex PCR; TCRdb's table is partial and in-frame only. The sample consists of roughly 190,000 clones, under 85% of them appearing once. The V call is TRBV27, the J call TRBJ1-2; TRBD1 is a possible D gene (6 bases). Sequenced sample: peripheral blood. This TCR came from a woman in her thirties or forties with acute or convalescent COVID-19. The DNA of the CDR3 is TGTGCCAGCAGTTTTGGGGGGGCGGATGGCTACACCTTC. It translates to CASSFGGADGYTF.